The clone carrying this T cell receptor beta chain is a singleton in its sample. The antigen is not known. The sample belongs to a study of shared clonotypes between healthy human individuals. Findings and caveats of the study: What naive subsets generally showed was a larger estimated richness than memory subsets showed.

Germline V lookup: CDR1 MGHDK, CDR2 SYGVNS. Germline trimming cut 0 bases from V and 5 bases from J; bases unmatched to any gene: 11. The CDR3 is made up of 17 amino acids. The naive CD8 population came from CD45RO-negative cells selected for CCR7, without terminally differentiated effector memory CD45RA+ cells. Every contributor of samples was a Caucasian grown-up residing in Nashville, Tennessee. Per sorted-subset replicate PCR, input was 200 to 250 ng DNA, representing roughly 30,000 T cell genomes. TCRdb's table, derived via immunoSEQ multiplex PCR, lists solely in-frame clones and lacks some. The sample gives around 2.1 million clones, 93% of which show up once; around 1.7% is in the top ten.

Material for sequencing was naive CD8+ T cells from PBMCs. This chain links TRBV25-1 with TRBJ1-2; 8 nucleotides align to TRBD1. The sequence derives from a man between 18 and 29 years old in good health. Some clones in this sample may be carry-over from other donors' samples. The CDR3: CASSEYKTAGGRYGYTF. DNA for the CDR3: TGTGCCAGCAGTGAATATAAAACCGCAGGGGGCAGATATGGCTACACCTTC.